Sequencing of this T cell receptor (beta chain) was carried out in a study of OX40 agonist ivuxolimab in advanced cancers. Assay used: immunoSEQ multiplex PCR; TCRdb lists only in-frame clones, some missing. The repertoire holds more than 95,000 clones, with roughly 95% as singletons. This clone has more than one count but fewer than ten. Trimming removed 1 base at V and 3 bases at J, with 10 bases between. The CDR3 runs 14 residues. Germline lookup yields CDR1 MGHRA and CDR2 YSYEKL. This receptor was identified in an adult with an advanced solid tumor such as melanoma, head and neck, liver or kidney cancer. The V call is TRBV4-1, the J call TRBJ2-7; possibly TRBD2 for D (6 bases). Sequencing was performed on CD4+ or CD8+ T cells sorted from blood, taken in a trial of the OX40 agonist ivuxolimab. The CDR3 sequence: CASSQGRAVYEQYF. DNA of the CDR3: TGCGCCAGCAGCCAAGGGAGGGCAGTCTACGAGCAGTACTTC.